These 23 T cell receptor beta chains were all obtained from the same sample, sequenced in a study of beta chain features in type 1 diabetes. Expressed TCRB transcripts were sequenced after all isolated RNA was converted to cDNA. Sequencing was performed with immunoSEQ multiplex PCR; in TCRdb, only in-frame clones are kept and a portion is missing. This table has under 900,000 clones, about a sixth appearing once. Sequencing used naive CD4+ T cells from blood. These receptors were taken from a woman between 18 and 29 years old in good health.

The CDR3 DNA sequence: TGTGCCAGCAGTTACTCCCCACAGACCAATTTCTACGAGCAGTACTTC. Residues: CASSYSPQTNFYEQYF. The V gene is TRBV6-5, the J gene TRBJ2-7; no firm D call. Germline V gives CDR1 MNHEY, CDR2 SVGAGI. The CDR3 is made up of 16 amino acids. V lost 0 bases, J lost 3 bases, and 15 bases lay in between.

The CDR3 bases are TGTGCCAGCAGTCCACCCGACTTACAGGGGATTAAACTGTTTTTT. Translated: CASSPPDLQGIKLFF. J is TRBJ1-4 and V is TRBV28, with 7 bases lining up with TRBD1. There are 15 residues in the CDR3. The germline CDR1 and CDR2 sequences are MDHEN and SYDVKM. The trim removed 5 bases at V and 11 bases at J, leaving 14 bases unmatched.

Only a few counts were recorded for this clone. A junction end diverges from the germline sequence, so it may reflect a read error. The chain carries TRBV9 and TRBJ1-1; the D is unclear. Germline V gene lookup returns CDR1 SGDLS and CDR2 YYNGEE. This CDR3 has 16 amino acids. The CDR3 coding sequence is TGTGCCAGCAGCGTCGCCCCGGGCAATTTGAACGCTGAAGCTTTCTTT. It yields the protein CASSVAPGNLNAEAFF.

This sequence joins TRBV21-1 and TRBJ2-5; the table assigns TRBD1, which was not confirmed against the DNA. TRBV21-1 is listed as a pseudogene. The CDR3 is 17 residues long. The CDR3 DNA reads TGTGCCAGCAGCAGAACAGGGGGCCGTAGTAGGCAAGAGACCCAGTACTTC. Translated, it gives CASSRTGGRSRQETQYF.

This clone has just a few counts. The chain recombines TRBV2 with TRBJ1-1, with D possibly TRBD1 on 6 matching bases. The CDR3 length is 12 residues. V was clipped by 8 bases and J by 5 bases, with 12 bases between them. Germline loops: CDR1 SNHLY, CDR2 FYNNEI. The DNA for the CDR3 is TGTGCCAGCCGAGCAGGGGTTACTGAAGCTTTCTTT. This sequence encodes CASRAGVTEAFF.

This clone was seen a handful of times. CDR3 loop: CASNQGGLAASYEQYF. CDR3 sequence (DNA): TGTGCCAGCAACCAAGGGGGACTAGCGGCCTCCTACGAGCAGTACTTC. The chain couples TRBV7-2 to TRBJ2-7, with 11 positions matching TRBD2. Germline V gives CDR1 SGHTA, CDR2 FQGNSA. There are 16 residues in the CDR3. Trimming took 7 bases from V and 0 from J; bases not matched to a gene: 8.

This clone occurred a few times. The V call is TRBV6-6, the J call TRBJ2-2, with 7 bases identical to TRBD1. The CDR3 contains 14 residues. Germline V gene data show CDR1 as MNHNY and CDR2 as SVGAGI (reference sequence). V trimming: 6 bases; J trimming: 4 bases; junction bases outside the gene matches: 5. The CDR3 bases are TGTGCCAGCAGATTGACAGGGACCACCGGGGAGCTGTTTTTT. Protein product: CASRLTGTTGELFF.

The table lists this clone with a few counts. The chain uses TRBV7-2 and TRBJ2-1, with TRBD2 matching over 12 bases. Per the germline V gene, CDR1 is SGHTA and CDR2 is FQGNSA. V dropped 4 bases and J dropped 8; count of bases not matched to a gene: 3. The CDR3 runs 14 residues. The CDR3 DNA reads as TGTGCCAGCAGCTCTTCTAGCGGGAGGGATGAGCAGTTCTTC. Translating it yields CASSSSSGRDEQFF.

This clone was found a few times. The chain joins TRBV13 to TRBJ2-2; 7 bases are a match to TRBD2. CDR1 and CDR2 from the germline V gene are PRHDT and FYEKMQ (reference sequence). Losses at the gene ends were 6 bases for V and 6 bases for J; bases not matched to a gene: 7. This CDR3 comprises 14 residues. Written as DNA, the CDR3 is TGTGCCAGCAGGGCGGGAGTAAAATCCGGGGAGCTGTTTTTT. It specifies CASRAGVKSGELFF.

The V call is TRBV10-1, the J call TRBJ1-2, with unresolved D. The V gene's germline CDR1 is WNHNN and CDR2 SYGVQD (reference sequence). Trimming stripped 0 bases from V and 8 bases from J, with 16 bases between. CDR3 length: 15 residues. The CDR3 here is CASSESRAIHRGYTF. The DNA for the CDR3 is TGCGCCAGCAGTGAGTCGAGGGCCATACATCGGGGCTACACCTTC.

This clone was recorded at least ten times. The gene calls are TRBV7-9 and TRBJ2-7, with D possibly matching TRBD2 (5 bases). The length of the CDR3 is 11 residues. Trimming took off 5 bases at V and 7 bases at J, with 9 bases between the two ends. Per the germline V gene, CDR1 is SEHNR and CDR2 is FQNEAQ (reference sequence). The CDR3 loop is CASSLLVEQYF. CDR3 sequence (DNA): TGTGCCAGCAGCCTACTAGTTGAGCAGTACTTC.

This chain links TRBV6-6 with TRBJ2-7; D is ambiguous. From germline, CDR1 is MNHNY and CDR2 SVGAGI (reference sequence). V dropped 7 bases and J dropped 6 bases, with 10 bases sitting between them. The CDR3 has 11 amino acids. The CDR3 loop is CASKAKGEQYF. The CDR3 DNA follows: TGTGCCAGCAAGGCAAAGGGCGAGCAGTACTTC.

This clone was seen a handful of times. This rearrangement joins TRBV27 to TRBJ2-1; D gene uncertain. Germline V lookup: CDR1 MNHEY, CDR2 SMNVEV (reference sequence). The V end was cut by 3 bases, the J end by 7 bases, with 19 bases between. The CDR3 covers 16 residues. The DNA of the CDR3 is TGTGCCAGCAGTTTTTATCAACGCGGCTCAACGAATGAGCAGTTCTTC. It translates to CASSFYQRGSTNEQFF.

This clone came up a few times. The CDR3: CASSLVKGYNEQFF. The CDR3 DNA reads TGTGCCAGCAGCTTAGTGAAAGGGTACAATGAGCAGTTCTTC. V is TRBV7-2 and J is TRBJ2-1; D gene unclear. The CDR3 spans 14 residues. Germline CDR1 and CDR2: SGHTA and FQGNSA. The V gene lost 1 base and the J gene lost 4 bases, with 8 bases spanning the gap.

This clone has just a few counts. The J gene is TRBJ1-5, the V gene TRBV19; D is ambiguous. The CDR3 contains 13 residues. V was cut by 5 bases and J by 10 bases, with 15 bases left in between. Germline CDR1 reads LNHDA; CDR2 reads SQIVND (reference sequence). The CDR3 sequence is CASSRLEGRPQHF. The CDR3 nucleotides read TGTGCCAGTAGTCGCCTTGAAGGACGACCCCAGCATTTT.

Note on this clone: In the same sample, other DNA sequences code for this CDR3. Here the CDR3 DNA reads TGTGCCAGCAGCTTAGAACTAGCGGGAGACAATGAGCAGTTCTTC. It encodes CASSLELAGDNEQFF. This rearrangement joins TRBV7-9 to TRBJ2-1, with 11 bases aligning to TRBD2. This CDR3 spans 15 amino acids. The germline V gene has CDR1 SEHNR and CDR2 FQNEAQ (reference sequence). Trimming removed 1 base from V and 5 bases from J; junction bases left unmatched: 1.

DNA for the CDR3: TGCGCCAGCAGCTCCCAGGGGGCTACAACTAATGAAAAACTGTTTTTT. Residues: CASSSQGATTNEKLFF. The chain links TRBV5-1 to TRBJ1-4; 8 bases agree with TRBD1. From germline, CDR1 is SGHRS and CDR2 YFSETQ. After removal of 3 bases from V and 0 bases from J, the junction contained 4 bases not matched to a gene. This CDR3 spans 16 amino acids. The full variable domain, completed using reference TRBV5-1 and TRBJ1-4, is KAGVTQTPRYLIKTRGQQVTLSCSPISGHRSVSWYQQTPGQGLQFLFEYFSETQRNKGNFPGRFSGRQFSNSRSEMNVSTLELGDSALYLCASSSQGATTNEKLFFGSGTQLSVL.

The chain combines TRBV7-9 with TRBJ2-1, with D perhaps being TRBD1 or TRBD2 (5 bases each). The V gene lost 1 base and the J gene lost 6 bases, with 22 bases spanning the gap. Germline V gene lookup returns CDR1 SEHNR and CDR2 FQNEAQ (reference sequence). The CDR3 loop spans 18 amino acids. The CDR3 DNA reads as TGTGCCAGCAGCTTAGGGACATATAGAGGGCCGACACTCAATGAGCAGTTCTTC. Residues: CASSLGTYRGPTLNEQFF.

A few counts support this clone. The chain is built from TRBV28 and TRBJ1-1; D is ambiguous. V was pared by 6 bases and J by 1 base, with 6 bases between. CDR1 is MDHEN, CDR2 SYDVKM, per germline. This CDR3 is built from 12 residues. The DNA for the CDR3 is TGTGCCAGCAGCCGAGGGAACACTGAAGCTTTCTTT. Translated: CASSRGNTEAFF.

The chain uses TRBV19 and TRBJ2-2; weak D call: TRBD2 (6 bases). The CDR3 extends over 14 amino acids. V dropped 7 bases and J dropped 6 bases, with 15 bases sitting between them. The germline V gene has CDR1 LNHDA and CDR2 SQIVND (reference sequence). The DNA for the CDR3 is TGTGCCAGTATCCCACGGGAGTGGTCCGGGGAGCTGTTTTTT. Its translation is CASIPREWSGELFF.

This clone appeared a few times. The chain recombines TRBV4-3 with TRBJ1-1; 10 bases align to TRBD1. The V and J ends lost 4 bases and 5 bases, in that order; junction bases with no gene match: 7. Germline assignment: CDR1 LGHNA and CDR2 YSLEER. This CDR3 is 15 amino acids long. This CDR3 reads CASSLRTGGGTEAFF. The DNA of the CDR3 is TGCGCCAGCAGCCTCAGGACAGGGGGTGGTACTGAAGCTTTCTTT.

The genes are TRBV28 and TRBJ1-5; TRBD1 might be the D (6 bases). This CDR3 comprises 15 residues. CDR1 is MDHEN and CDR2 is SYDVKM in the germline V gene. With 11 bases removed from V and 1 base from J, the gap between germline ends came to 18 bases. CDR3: CASGTPWQSNQPQHF. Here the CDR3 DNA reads TGTGCCTCCGGGACACCATGGCAGAGCAATCAGCCCCAGCATTTT.

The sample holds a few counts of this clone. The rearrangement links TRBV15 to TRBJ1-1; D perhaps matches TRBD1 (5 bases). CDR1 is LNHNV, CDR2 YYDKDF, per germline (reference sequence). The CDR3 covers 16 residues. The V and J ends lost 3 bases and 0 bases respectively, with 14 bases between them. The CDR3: CATSRNRIAVNTEAFF. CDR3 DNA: TGTGCCACCAGCAGGAACAGGATCGCGGTGAACACTGAAGCTTTCTTT. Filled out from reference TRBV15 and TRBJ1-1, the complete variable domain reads DAMVIQNPRYQVTQFGKPVTLSCSQTLNHNVMYWYQQKSSQAPKLLFHYYDKDFNNEADTPDNFQSRRPNTSFCFLDIRSPGLGDTAMYLCATSRNRIAVNTEAFFGQGTRLTVV.